This entry is about one T cell receptor beta chain. The antigen is not known. There were TCR beta CDR3 regions amplified from RNA transcripts. An initial round of RT-PCR targeting the TCR CDR3 relied on the HTBI primer set. TCRdb analysed the multiplex PCR reads with MiXCR anew, one entry per CDR3 protein. This sample has 490,000 or so distinct CDR3 sequences, with 40% to 55% found just once. This sample is drawn from a study of T cells in Graves' hyperthyroidism and ophthalmopathy. General study findings and limits: Separating ophthalmopathy from stable hyperthyroidism was achieved by a 13 V-J model.

V lost 8 bases, J lost 0 bases, and 11 bases lay in between. This CDR3 is 14 amino acids long. Germline V gene lookup returns CDR1 MNHNY and CDR2 SVGAGI (reference sequence). The source material was peripheral blood or thyroid tissue (not recorded which). The receptor was isolated from an adult woman with Graves' disease, either hyperthyroidism or ophthalmopathy (not recorded which). This chain links TRBV6-6 with TRBJ1-5; D remains ambiguous. CDR3 protein: CASRRGVSNQPQHF. The CDR3 nucleotides are TGTGCCAGCCGGCGCGGGGTTAGCAATCAGCCCCAGCATTTT.